These 28 T cell receptor beta chains came from one sample sequenced in a study of identical twins. TCRdb independently ran MiXCR on the 5' RACE reads; one entry per CDR3 protein. This table holds 350,000 to 500,000 distinct CDR3 sequences, about a fifth found once. The sample comprised naive T cells sorted from blood. These receptors originate from a man between 45 and 60 years old in good health.

This clonotype was seen ten or more times. DNA of the CDR3: TGCGCCAGCAGCTTGGGGGCAGGGGGAGTAACTGAAGCTTTCTTT. This encodes CASSLGAGGVTEAFF. The chain uses TRBV5-1 and TRBJ1-1; 7 positions match TRBD1. V was pared by 0 bases and J by 5 bases, with 7 bases of the junction left unmatched. Germline CDR1 reads SGHRS; CDR2 reads YFSETQ. The CDR3 loop spans 15 amino acids.

V and J are TRBV11-3 and TRBJ2-5, with 9 bases lining up with TRBD1. V shed 5 bases and J 0 bases; nucleotides not matched to a gene: 7. CDR1 is SGHNT, CDR2 YENEEA, per germline. This CDR3 region has 16 residues. The CDR3, as DNA: TGTGCCAGCAGCCCAGGGGACAGGGCTAACCAAGAGACCCAGTACTTC. Amino acid sequence: CASSPGDRANQETQYF.

This clonotype appeared a few times. This chain connects TRBV5-1 to TRBJ2-1; TRBD2 matches at 14 bases. The J segment lost 3 bases and the V segment lost 4 bases, leaving 6 bases of the junction unmatched. The CDR3 sequence is 17 residues long. Germline CDR1 is SGHRS and CDR2 is YFSETQ. For the CDR3, the DNA is TGCGCCAGCAGCCCGGGAGGGACTAGCGGGGGCTACAATGAGCAGTTCTTC. This gives the protein CASSPGGTSGGYNEQFF.

This clonotype was observed a few times. The rearrangement joins TRBV25-1 to TRBJ2-1; TRBD2 matches 8 bases. Germline-derived CDR1 and CDR2 are MGHDK and SYGVNS. J was trimmed by 2 bases and V by 5 bases; bases with no gene match: 5. This CDR3 comprises 15 residues. The CDR3 spells CASSRGGITYNEQFF. In DNA, the CDR3 is TGTGCCAGCAGTCGGGGGGGGATCACCTACAATGAGCAGTTCTTC.

This chain uses TRBV18 with TRBJ2-3; D is perhaps TRBD2 (5 bases). CDR3 length: 13 amino acids. Between the trimmed V and J ends, which lost 3 bases and 4 bases, there was a span of 8 bases. Per germline, CDR1 KGHSH and CDR2 LQKENI. The CDR3 nucleotides read TGTGCCAGCTCACCCCTGCGGGCAGATACGCAGTATTTT. Residues: CASSPLRADTQYF.

The V gene is TRBV7-6, the J gene TRBJ2-3; the D gene is possibly TRBD2 (5 bases). Germline CDR1 and CDR2: SGHVS and FNYEAQ. The CDR3 contains 15 residues. Trimming took 4 bases from V and 0 from J, leaving 11 bases between them. The CDR3, as DNA: TGTGCCAGCAGCTCCGAGGGCAGTAGCACAGATACGCAGTATTTT. Amino acids: CASSSEGSSTDTQYF. Full variable domain (outside the CDR3, taken from reference TRBV7-6 and TRBJ2-3): GAGVSQSPRYKVTKRGQDVALRCDPISGHVSLYWYRQALGQGPEFLTYFNYEAQQDKSGLPNDRFSAERPEGSISTLTIQRTEQRDSAMYRCASSSEGSSTDTQYFGPGTRLTVL.

The J gene is TRBJ2-2, the V gene TRBV4-3, with 12 bases matching TRBD2. This CDR3 has 17 amino acids. The ends lost 5 bases at V and 5 bases at J; junction bases unmatched: 9. From germline, CDR1 is LGHNA and CDR2 YSLEER. The CDR3 DNA reads TGCGCCAGCAGCTACCGACTAGCGGGAGTACGAACCGGGGAGCTGTTTTTT. This sequence encodes CASSYRLAGVRTGELFF.

This clonotype has only a few counts. The CDR3: CASSSRDRGLDTQYF. The CDR3 nucleotides read TGTGCCAGCAGCTCCCGGGACAGGGGCTTGGATACGCAGTATTTT. The rearrangement links TRBV7-6 to TRBJ2-3; 10 nucleotides line up with TRBD1. The CDR3 contains 15 residues. Per germline, CDR1 SGHVS and CDR2 FNYEAQ. Trimming took 4 bases from V and 6 from J; bases not matched to a gene: 7. Together with reference TRBV7-6 and TRBJ2-3, the CDR3 gives the full variable domain: GAGVSQSPRYKVTKRGQDVALRCDPISGHVSLYWYRQALGQGPEFLTYFNYEAQQDKSGLPNDRFSAERPEGSISTLTIQRTEQRDSAMYRCASSSRDRGLDTQYFGPGTRLTVL.

This chain joins TRBV29-1 and TRBJ2-3; unclear D gene. The CDR3 contains 13 residues. Germline V gene lookup returns CDR1 SQVTM and CDR2 ANQGSEA. Deletions cut 1 base from V and 2 bases from J, with 7 bases between. Written as DNA, the CDR3 is TGCAGCGTTGAAGTGGTTCTCACAGATACGCAGTATTTT. The encoded protein is CSVEVVLTDTQYF.

This clonotype showed up many times. CDR3 sequence (DNA): TGCAGCGTTGTAAGAGGGGGGCGAGAGACCCAGTACTTC. This codes for CSVVRGGRETQYF. The rearrangement uses TRBV29-1 and TRBJ2-5; TRBD1 or TRBD2 may be the D gene (6 bases each). V lost 4 bases to trimming and J lost 4 bases, with 13 bases between them. The CDR3 spans 13 residues. Germline V gene data show CDR1 as SQVTM and CDR2 as ANQGSEA.

The rearrangement links TRBV27 to TRBJ2-7; no reliable D call. Trimming took 10 bases from V and 5 from J, leaving 15 bases between them. Germline V gene lookup returns CDR1 MNHEY and CDR2 SMNVEV (reference sequence). The CDR3 has 12 residues. CDR3 DNA sequence: TGTGCCAAGTTTAGTGGGTATGACGAGCAGTACTTC. This translates into CAKFSGYDEQYF.

J is TRBJ2-7 and V is TRBV7-2; possible D gene TRBD1, 6 bases. Germline CDR1 and CDR2: SGHTA and FQGNSA. The CDR3 has 15 residues. The V end was cut by 2 bases, the J end by 3 bases, with 14 bases between. Written as DNA, the CDR3 is TGTGCCAGCAGCTTATTCCCCCGCAGGGGCTACGAGCAGTACTTC. It codes for CASSLFPRRGYEQYF.

The chain uses TRBV20-1 and TRBJ2-1; 11 bases match TRBD2. The trim removed 1 base at V and 4 bases at J, leaving 9 bases unmatched. Germline loops: CDR1 DFQATT, CDR2 SNEGSKA (reference sequence). This CDR3 is 17 amino acids long. CDR3 loop: CSARALGLADVYNEQFF. The CDR3 DNA follows: TGCAGTGCTAGAGCTCTGGGACTAGCGGACGTGTACAATGAGCAGTTCTTC.

This clonotype showed up many times. This chain uses TRBV15 with TRBJ2-1; TRBD1 might be the D (6 bases). The CDR3 loop spans 15 amino acids. The V end was cut by 2 bases, the J end by 2 bases, with 10 bases between. Germline values: CDR1 LNHNV, CDR2 YYDKDF (reference sequence). In DNA, the CDR3 is TGTGCCACCAGCAGATCGGACAGAGCCTACAATGAGCAGTTCTTC. Translation gives CATSRSDRAYNEQFF. The full variable domain, with the rest looked up from reference TRBV15 and TRBJ2-1, is DAMVIQNPRYQVTQFGKPVTLSCSQTLNHNVMYWYQQKSSQAPKLLFHYYDKDFNNEADTPDNFQSRRPNTSFCFLDIRSPGLGDTAMYLCATSRSDRAYNEQFFGPGTRLTVL.

In this sample, this clonotype turned up many times. The chain has TRBV5-1 and TRBJ1-1; TRBD1 is a possible D gene (6 bases). This CDR3 has 15 amino acids. Germline V gene sequence: CDR1 SGHRS, CDR2 YFSETQ. V was trimmed by 4 bases and J by 8 bases, leaving 21 bases between them. The CDR3 DNA reads as TGCGCCAGCAGCGCTCTGGGACATCAGGGAGGAGAAGCTTTCTTT. Translated, it gives CASSALGHQGGEAFF.

CDR3 region: CASSASPDSYPPETQYF. The CDR3 DNA reads as TGTGCCAGCAGCGCAAGCCCCGACAGCTACCCTCCAGAGACCCAGTACTTC. The genes are TRBV7-6 and TRBJ2-5; tentative D call: TRBD1 (5 bases). Germline CDR1 reads SGHVS; CDR2 reads FNYEAQ. CDR3 length: 17 amino acids. Trimming took off 5 bases at V and 4 bases at J, with 23 bases between the two ends.

This clonotype was recorded at least ten times. This chain links TRBV20-1 with TRBJ2-7, with TRBD2 matching 7 bases. Germline values: CDR1 DFQATT, CDR2 SNEGSKA (reference sequence). With V trimmed by 2 bases and J by 3 bases, 4 bases remained unmatched. The CDR3 is made up of 13 amino acids. The CDR3 loop is CSARRGLGYEQYF. As DNA, the CDR3 is TGCAGTGCTAGACGCGGACTAGGCTACGAGCAGTACTTC.

There are a few counts of this clonotype. The rearrangement uses TRBV7-2 and TRBJ1-3; no definite D call. CDR3 size: 15 residues. Germline lookup yields CDR1 SGHTA and CDR2 FQGNSA. V was trimmed by 1 base and J by 0 bases, leaving 7 bases between them. The chain's CDR3 is CASSLVSSSGNTIYF. For the CDR3, the DNA is TGTGCCAGCAGCTTAGTCTCGAGCTCTGGAAACACCATATATTTT.

In this sample, this clonotype turned up a few times. The rearrangement uses TRBV10-3 and TRBJ2-5; perhaps TRBD1 as D (5 bases). Per the germline V gene, CDR1 is ENHRY and CDR2 is SYGVKD. The CDR3 is made up of 13 amino acids. V dropped 6 bases and J dropped 2 bases, with 10 bases sitting between them. The CDR3 DNA reads TGTGCCATCAGAGGTACAGGACAAGAGACCCAGTACTTC. This gives the protein CAIRGTGQETQYF.

This chain connects TRBV7-9 to TRBJ1-1; TRBD1 is a possible D gene (6 bases). Looked up from germline, CDR1 is SEHNR and CDR2 is FQNEAQ (reference sequence). The V and J ends lost 0 bases and 4 bases respectively, with 18 bases between them. This CDR3 has 17 residues. Here the CDR3 DNA reads TGTGCCAGCAGCTTAGCGGGTTGGGGGGCTAAGGGCACTGAAGCTTTCTTT. Its translation is CASSLAGWGAKGTEAFF.

This clonotype has ten or more counts. The chain combines TRBV5-1 with TRBJ2-1; D unclear. Looked up from germline, CDR1 is SGHRS and CDR2 is YFSETQ. The CDR3 runs to 14 residues. Between the trimmed V and J ends, which lost 2 bases and 6 bases, there was a span of 12 bases. For the CDR3, the DNA is TGCGCCAGCAGCTTAAGCGTCCAGTTCAATGAGCAGTTCTTC. Its translation is CASSLSVQFNEQFF.

This CDR3 is CASSRAGGANTEAFF. Here the CDR3 DNA reads TGTGCCAGCAGCCGGGCAGGGGGTGCCAACACTGAAGCTTTCTTT. The rearrangement uses TRBV7-2 and TRBJ1-1; TRBD1 matches at 7 bases. Germline assignment: CDR1 SGHTA and CDR2 FQGNSA. The CDR3 covers 15 residues. V shed 5 bases, J shed 2 bases, and the junction held 8 bases outside the gene matches.

In this sample, this clonotype turned up a few times. The gene calls are TRBV5-1 and TRBJ2-5, with 7 bases that match TRBD2. The CDR3 is 15 residues long. Germline values: CDR1 SGHRS, CDR2 YFSETQ. The V and J ends lost 2 bases and 5 bases, in that order; junction bases with no gene match: 9. CDR3 in amino acids: CASSLGLAEIETQYF. CDR3 nucleotide sequence: TGCGCCAGCAGCTTAGGGCTAGCGGAGATCGAGACCCAGTACTTC.

This clonotype was found a few times. This sequence joins TRBV5-1 and TRBJ2-1, with a tentative D call TRBD1 (6 bases). With 4 bases removed from V and 6 bases from J, the gap between germline ends came to 20 bases. The CDR3 is made up of 16 amino acids. CDR1 and CDR2 (germline): SGHRS, YFSETQ. DNA of the CDR3: TGCGCCAGCAGCAAGACAGGCCTGCAAGGGGGCAATGAGCAGTTCTTC. Its translation is CASSKTGLQGGNEQFF.

This clonotype was seen repeatedly, ten times or more. J is TRBJ2-5 and V is TRBV28, with a possible D match to TRBD1 (7 bases). The germline V and J ends were trimmed by 3 bases and 2 bases, with 10 bases remaining between them. CDR1 and CDR2 (germline): MDHEN, SYDVKM. The CDR3 runs 14 residues. CDR3 region: CASSFQGGQETQYF. The DNA for the CDR3 is TGTGCCAGCAGTTTTCAGGGGGGACAAGAGACCCAGTACTTC.

The V gene is TRBV2, the J gene TRBJ2-7, with 7 bases aligning to TRBD1. Germline V gives CDR1 SNHLY, CDR2 FYNNEI. The V segment lost 3 bases and the J segment 3 bases; nucleotides outside the gene matches: 5. The CDR3 consists of 14 residues. The CDR3 DNA sequence: TGTGCCAGCAGTGACGGGCAGGGGGACTACGAGCAGTACTTC. Its translation: CASSDGQGDYEQYF. The variable domain in full, with the rest retrieved from reference TRBV2 and TRBJ2-7, is EPEVTQTPSHQVTQMGQEVILRCVPISNHLYFYWYRQILGQKVEFLVSFYNNEISEKSEIFDDQFSVERPDGSNFTLKIRSTKLEDSAMYFCASSDGQGDYEQYFGPGTRLTVT.

Only a few counts were recorded for this clonotype. This chain joins TRBV10-3 and TRBJ2-5; 9 bases align to TRBD2. Looked up from germline, CDR1 is ENHRY and CDR2 is SYGVKD. Trimming removed 0 bases from V and 4 bases from J; junction bases left unmatched: 6. This CDR3 has 16 amino acids. CDR3 in amino acids: CAISESAGGSRETQYF. The CDR3 DNA is TGTGCCATCAGTGAGTCAGCGGGGGGCTCCCGAGAGACCCAGTACTTC.

The V call is TRBV5-1, the J call TRBJ2-5; 8 bases align to TRBD2. Trimming at V came to 4 bases and at J to 3 bases, leaving 8 bases not matched to a gene. This CDR3 is 15 amino acids long. In germline, CDR1 is SGHRS, CDR2 YFSETQ. The CDR3 coding sequence is TGCGCCAGCAGCCGTAGCGGGGTTCGTGAAGAGACCCAGTACTTC. Encoded protein: CASSRSGVREETQYF.